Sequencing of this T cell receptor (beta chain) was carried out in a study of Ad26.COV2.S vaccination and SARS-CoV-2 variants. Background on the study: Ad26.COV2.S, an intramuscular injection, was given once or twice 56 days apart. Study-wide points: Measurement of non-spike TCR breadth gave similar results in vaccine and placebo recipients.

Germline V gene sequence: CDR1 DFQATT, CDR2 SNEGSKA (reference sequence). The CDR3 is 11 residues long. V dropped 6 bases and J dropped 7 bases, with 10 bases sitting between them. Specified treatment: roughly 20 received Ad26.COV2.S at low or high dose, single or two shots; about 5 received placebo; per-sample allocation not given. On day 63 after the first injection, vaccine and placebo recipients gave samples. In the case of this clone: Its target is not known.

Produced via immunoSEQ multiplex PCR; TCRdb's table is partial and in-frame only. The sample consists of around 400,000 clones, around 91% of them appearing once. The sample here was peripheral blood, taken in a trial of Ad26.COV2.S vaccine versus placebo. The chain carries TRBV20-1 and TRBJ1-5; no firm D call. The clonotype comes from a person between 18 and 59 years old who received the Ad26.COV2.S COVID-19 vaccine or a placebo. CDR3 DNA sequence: TGCAGTGCAAAGGGAGTGCAGCCCCAGCATTTT. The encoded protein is CSAKGVQPQHF.